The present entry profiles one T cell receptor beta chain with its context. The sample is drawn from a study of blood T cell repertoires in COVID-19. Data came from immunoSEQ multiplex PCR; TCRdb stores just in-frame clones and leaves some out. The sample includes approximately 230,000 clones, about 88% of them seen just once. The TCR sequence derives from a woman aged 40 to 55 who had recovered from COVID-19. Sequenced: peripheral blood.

CDR3 amino acids: CASSTAGFGQPQHF. The CDR3 bases are TGTGCCAGTAGTACGGCAGGGTTCGGTCAGCCCCAGCATTTT. This rearrangement joins TRBV19 to TRBJ1-5, with D possibly matching TRBD1 (5 bases). CDR1 and CDR2 (germline): LNHDA, SQIVND (reference sequence). The V and J ends lost 4 bases and 6 bases respectively, with 13 bases between them. CDR3 length: 14 amino acids.